Following are 4 T cell receptor beta chains from one sample sequenced in a study of blood T cell repertoires in COVID-19. Profiling relied on immunoSEQ multiplex PCR, and the TCRdb table lists in-frame clones only, not all of them. The data hold tens of thousands of clones, with roughly 80% observed a single time. The specimen sequenced was peripheral blood. These receptor sequences come from a man aged 45 to 65 with acute or convalescent COVID-19.

CDR3 amino acids: CASSEYRPYGYTF. CDR3 DNA: TGTGCCAGCAGTGAGTACAGGCCCTATGGCTACACCTTC. The chain uses TRBV2 and TRBJ1-2; possibly TRBD1 for D (5 bases). CDR3 length equals 13 residues. Germline CDR1 is SNHLY and CDR2 is FYNNEI. Trimming took 3 bases from V and 4 from J, leaving 9 bases between them.

The chain links TRBV7-9 to TRBJ1-6; D is possibly TRBD1 (5 bases). This CDR3 region has 14 residues. CDR1 is SEHNR, CDR2 FQNEAQ, per germline (reference sequence). Trimming removed 6 bases from V and 7 bases from J, with 13 bases in between. CDR3 nucleotide sequence: TGTGCCAGCAGAATCGACAGCCAAAATTCACCCCTCCACTTT. This encodes CASRIDSQNSPLHF.

This clone has just one count. V and J are TRBV19 and TRBJ2-3; D is uncertain. The germline CDR1 and CDR2 sequences are LNHDA and SQIVND (reference sequence). V lost 4 bases to trimming and J lost 0 bases, with 14 bases between them. The CDR3 loop spans 16 amino acids. CDR3 bases: TGTGCCAGTAGTACTTCGGTAGCCGGCAGCACAGATACGCAGTATTTT. Translated, it gives CASSTSVAGSTDTQYF.

The rearrangement uses TRBV6-5 and TRBJ1-1; 7 nucleotides agree with TRBD1. J gave up 9 bases and V 7 bases, and 17 bases lay outside the gene matches. The CDR3 is 15 residues long. Germline assignment: CDR1 MNHEY and CDR2 SVGAGI. The CDR3 bases are TGTGCCAGCATCATGGCCCCTCAGACAGGGACACAAGCTTTCTTT. Its translation: CASIMAPQTGTQAFF.